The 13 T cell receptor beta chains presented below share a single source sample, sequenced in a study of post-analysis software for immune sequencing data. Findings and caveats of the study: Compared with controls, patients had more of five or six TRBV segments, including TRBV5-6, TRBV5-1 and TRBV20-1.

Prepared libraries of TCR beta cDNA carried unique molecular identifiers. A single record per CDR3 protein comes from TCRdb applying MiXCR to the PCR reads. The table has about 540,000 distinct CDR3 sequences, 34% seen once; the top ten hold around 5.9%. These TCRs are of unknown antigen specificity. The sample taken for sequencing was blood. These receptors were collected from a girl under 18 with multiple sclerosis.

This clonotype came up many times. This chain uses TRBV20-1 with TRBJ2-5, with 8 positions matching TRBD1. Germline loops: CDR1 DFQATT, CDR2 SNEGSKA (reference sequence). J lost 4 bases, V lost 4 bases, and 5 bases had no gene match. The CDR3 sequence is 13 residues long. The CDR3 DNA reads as TGCAGTGCTATAACAGGGGGTCGAGAGACCCAGTACTTC. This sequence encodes CSAITGGRETQYF.

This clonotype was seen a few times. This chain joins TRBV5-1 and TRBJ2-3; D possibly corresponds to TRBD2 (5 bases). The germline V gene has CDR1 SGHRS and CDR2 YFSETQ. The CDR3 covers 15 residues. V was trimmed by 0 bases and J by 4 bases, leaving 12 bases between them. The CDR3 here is CASSLEAPEADTQYF. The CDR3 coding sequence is TGCGCCAGCAGCTTGGAGGCTCCGGAGGCAGATACGCAGTATTTT. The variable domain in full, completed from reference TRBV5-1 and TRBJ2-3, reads KAGVTQTPRYLIKTRGQQVTLSCSPISGHRSVSWYQQTPGQGLQFLFEYFSETQRNKGNFPGRFSGRQFSNSRSEMNVSTLELGDSALYLCASSLEAPEADTQYFGPGTRLTVL.

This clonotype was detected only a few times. Here the CDR3 DNA reads TGTGCCAGCAGCTTGTTCCATGCGTCGACAGTCTACGAGCAGTACTTC. It translates to CASSLFHASTVYEQYF. This chain connects TRBV5-6 to TRBJ2-7; perhaps TRBD1 as D (5 bases). CDR3 length: 16 residues. Trimming cost V 1 base and J 3 bases, with 17 bases left between them. CDR1 and CDR2 (germline): SGHDT, YYEEEE.

The CDR3 DNA follows: TGTGCCAGCAGCTCTTCGGGTCAGCCCCAGCATTTT. This gives the protein CASSSSGQPQHF. The J gene is TRBJ1-5, the V gene TRBV11-2; no clear D gene. The CDR3 has 12 amino acids. CDR1 is SGHAT, CDR2 FQNNGV, per germline. V lost 4 bases, J lost 6 bases, and 7 bases lay in between. The whole variable domain, remainder taken from reference TRBV11-2 and TRBJ1-5, is EAGVAQSPRYKIIEKRQSVAFWCNPISGHATLYWYQQILGQGPKLLIQFQNNGVVDDSQLPKDRFSAERLKGVDSTLKIQPAKLEDSAVYLCASSSSGQPQHFGDGTRLSIL.

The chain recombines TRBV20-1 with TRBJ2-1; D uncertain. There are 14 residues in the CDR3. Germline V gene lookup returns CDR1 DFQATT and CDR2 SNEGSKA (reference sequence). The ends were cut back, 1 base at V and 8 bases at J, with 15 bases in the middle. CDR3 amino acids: CSARGASWRDEQFF. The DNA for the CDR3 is TGCAGTGCTAGAGGGGCCAGCTGGCGCGATGAGCAGTTCTTC.

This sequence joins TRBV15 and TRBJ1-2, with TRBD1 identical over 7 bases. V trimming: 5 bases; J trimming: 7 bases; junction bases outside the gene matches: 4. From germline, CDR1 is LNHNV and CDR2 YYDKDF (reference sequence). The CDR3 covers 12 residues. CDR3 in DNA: TGTGCCACCAGCGCCGACAGGGTTGGCTACACCTTC. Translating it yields CATSADRVGYTF.

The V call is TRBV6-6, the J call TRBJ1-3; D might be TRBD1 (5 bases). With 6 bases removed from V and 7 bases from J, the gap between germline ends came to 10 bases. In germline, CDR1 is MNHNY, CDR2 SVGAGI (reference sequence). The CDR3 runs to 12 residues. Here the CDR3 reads CASSPRGNTIYF. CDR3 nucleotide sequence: TGTGCCAGCAGCCCTCGGGGGAACACCATATATTTT.

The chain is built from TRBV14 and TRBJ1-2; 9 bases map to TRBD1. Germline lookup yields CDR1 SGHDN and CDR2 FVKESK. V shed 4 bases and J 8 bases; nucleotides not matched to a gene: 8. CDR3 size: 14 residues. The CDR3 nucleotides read TGTGCCAGCAGCCGATCCGGGACAGGGAGCGGCTACACCTTC. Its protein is CASSRSGTGSGYTF.

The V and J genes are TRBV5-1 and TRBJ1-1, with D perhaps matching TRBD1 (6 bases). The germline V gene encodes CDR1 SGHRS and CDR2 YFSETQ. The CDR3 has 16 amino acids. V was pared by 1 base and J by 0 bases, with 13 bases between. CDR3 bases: TGCGCCAGCAGCTTGACGGACAGAAATATGAACACTGAAGCTTTCTTT. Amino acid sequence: CASSLTDRNMNTEAFF.

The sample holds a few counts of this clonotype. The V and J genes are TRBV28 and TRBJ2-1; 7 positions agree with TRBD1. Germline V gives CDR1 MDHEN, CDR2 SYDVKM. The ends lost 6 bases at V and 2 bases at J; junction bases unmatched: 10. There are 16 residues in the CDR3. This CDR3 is CASSLRTGTAYNEQFF. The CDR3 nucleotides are TGTGCCAGCAGCCTAAGAACCGGGACAGCCTACAATGAGCAGTTCTTC.

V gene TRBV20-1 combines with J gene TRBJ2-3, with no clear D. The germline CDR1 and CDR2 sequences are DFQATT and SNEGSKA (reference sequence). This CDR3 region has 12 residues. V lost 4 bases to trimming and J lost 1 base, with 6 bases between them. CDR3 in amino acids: CSAMDRTDTQYF. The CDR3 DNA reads TGCAGTGCTATGGACCGCACAGATACGCAGTATTTT.

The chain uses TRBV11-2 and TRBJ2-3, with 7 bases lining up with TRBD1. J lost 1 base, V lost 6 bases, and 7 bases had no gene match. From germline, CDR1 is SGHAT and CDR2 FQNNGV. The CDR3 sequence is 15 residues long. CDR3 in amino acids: CASREVQGRTDTQYF. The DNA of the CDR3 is TGTGCCAGCAGGGAGGTACAGGGGCGCACAGATACGCAGTATTTT.

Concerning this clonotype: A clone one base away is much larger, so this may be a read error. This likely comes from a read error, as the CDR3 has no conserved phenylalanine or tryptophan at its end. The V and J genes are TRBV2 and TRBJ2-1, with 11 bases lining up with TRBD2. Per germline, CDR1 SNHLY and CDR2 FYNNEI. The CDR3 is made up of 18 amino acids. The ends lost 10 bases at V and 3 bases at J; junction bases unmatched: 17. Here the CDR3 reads CAMLITPGLAEGYNEQFL. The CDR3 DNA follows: TGTGCCATGCTGATAACTCCGGGACTAGCGGAAGGCTACAATGAGCAGTTCCTC.